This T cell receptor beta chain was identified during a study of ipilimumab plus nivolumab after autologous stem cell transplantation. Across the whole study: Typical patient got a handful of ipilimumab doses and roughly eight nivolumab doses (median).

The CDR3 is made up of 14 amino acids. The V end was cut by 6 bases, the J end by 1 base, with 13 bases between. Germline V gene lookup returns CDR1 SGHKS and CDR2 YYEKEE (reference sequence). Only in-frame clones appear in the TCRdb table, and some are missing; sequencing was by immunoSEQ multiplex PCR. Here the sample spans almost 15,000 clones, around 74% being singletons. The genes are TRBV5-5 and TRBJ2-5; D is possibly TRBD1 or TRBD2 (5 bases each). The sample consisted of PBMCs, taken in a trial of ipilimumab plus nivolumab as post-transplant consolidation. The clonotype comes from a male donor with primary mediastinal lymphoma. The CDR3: CASTQGGGQETQYF. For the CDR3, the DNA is TGTGCCAGCACCCAAGGTGGGGGCCAAGAGACCCAGTACTTC.